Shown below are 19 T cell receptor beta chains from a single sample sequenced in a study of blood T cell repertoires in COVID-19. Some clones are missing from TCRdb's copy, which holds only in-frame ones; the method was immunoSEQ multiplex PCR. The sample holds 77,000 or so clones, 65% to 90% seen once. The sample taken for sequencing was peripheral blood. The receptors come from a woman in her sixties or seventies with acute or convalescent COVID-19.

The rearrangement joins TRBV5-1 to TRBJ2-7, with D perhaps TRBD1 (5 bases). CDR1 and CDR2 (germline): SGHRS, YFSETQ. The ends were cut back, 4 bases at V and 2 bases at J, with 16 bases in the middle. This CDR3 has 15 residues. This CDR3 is CASSHEPDRPYEQYF. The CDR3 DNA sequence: TGCGCCAGCAGCCACGAGCCAGACAGACCCTACGAGCAGTACTTC.

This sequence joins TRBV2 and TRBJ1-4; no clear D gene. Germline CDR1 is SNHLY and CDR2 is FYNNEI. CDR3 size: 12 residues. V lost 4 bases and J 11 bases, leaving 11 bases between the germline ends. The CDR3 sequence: CASSAFVQKLFF. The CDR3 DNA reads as TGTGCCAGCAGTGCGTTCGTCCAGAAACTGTTTTTT. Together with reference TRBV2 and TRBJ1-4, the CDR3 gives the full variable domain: EPEVTQTPSHQVTQMGQEVILRCVPISNHLYFYWYRQILGQKVEFLVSFYNNEISEKSEIFDDQFSVERPDGSNFTLKIRSTKLEDSAMYFCASSAFVQKLFFGSGTQLSVL.

CDR3 nucleotides: TGTGCCAGCAGTGGGCCCAACGCCAATTCACCCCTCCACTTT. Amino acid sequence: CASSGPNANSPLHF. The chain links TRBV27 to TRBJ1-6; no clear D gene. V gave up 5 bases and J gave up 7 bases, with 12 bases separating them. Germline V lookup: CDR1 MNHEY, CDR2 SMNVEV (reference sequence). The CDR3 has 14 amino acids.

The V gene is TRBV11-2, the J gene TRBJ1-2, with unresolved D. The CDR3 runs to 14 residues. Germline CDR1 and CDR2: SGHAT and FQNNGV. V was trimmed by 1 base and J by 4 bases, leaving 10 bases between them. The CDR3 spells CASSLVEGSYGYTF. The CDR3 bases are TGTGCCAGCAGCTTAGTAGAGGGATCCTATGGCTACACCTTC.

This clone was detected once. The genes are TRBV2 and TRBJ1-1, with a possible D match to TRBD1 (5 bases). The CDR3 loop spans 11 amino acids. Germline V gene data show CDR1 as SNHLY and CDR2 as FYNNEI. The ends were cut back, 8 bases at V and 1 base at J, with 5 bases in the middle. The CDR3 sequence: CASGQNTEAFF. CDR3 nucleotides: TGTGCCAGCGGACAGAACACTGAAGCTTTCTTT.

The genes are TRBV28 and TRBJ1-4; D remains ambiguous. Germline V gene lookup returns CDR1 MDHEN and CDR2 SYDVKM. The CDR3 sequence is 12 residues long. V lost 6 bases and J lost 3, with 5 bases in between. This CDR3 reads CASSRANEKLFF. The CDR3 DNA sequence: TGTGCCAGCAGCCGGGCTAATGAAAAACTGTTTTTT.

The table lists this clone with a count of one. CDR3 bases: TGTGCCAGCTCACCAGCGGGACGGGGGTATGGCTACACCTTC. Residues: CASSPAGRGYGYTF. This chain links TRBV18 with TRBJ1-2; tentatively, D is TRBD1 (5 bases). Trimming cost V 2 bases and J 5 bases, with 12 bases left between them. Germline-derived CDR1 and CDR2 are KGHSH and LQKENI. This CDR3 region has 14 residues.

CDR3 DNA: TGTGCCTGGATTATGACAGGGGTGAACACTGAAGCTTTCTTT. Encoded protein: CAWIMTGVNTEAFF. The genes are TRBV30 and TRBJ1-1; the match to TRBD1 covers 8 bases. The ends lost 4 bases at V and 0 bases at J; junction bases unmatched: 4. CDR1 and CDR2 from the germline V gene are GTSNPN and SVGIG (reference sequence). The CDR3 loop spans 14 amino acids.

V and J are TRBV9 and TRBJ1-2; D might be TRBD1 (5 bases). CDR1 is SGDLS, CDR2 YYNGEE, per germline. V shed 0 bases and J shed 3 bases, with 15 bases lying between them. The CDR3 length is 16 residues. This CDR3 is CASSVGRWGGDYGYTF. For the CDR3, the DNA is TGTGCCAGCAGCGTAGGGCGATGGGGAGGGGACTATGGCTACACCTTC.

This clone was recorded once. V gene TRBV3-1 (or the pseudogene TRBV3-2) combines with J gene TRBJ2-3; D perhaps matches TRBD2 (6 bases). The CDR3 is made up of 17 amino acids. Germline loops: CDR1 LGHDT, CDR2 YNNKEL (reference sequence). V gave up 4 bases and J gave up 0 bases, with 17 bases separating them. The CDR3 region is CASSPQRTGVSTDTQYF. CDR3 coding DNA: TGTGCCAGCAGCCCCCAACGGACGGGGGTTAGCACAGATACGCAGTATTTT.

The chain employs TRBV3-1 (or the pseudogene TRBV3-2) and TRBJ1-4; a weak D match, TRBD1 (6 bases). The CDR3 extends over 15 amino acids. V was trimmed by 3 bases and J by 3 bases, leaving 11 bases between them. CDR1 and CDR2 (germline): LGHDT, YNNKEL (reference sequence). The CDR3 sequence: CASSQAGAANEKLFF. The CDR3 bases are TGTGCCAGCAGCCAGGCAGGGGCGGCTAATGAAAAACTGTTTTTT.

This CDR3 reads CASRPTGPYNEQFF. The DNA for the CDR3 is TGTGCCAGCAGACCTACAGGGCCTTACAATGAGCAGTTCTTC. The chain combines TRBV6-2 or TRBV6-3 with TRBJ2-1; TRBD1 might be the D (6 bases). The CDR3 runs to 14 residues. V was trimmed by 6 bases and J by 4 bases, leaving 13 bases between them. The germline CDR1 and CDR2 sequences are MNHEY and SVGEGT.

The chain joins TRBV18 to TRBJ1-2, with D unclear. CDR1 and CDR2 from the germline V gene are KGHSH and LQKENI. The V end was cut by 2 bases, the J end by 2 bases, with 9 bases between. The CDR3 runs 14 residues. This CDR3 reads CASSPEGGNYGYTF. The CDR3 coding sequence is TGTGCCAGCTCACCAGAGGGAGGGAACTATGGCTACACCTTC.

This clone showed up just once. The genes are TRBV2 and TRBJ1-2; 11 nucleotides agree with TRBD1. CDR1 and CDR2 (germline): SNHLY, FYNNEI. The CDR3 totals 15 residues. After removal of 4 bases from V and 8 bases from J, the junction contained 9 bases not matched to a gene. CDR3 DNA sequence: TGTGCCAGCAGTGGGTTAGGACAGGGGGCTGCAGGCTACACCTTC. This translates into CASSGLGQGAAGYTF.

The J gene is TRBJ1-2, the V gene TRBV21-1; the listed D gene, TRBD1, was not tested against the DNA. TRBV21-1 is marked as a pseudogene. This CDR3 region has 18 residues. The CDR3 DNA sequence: TGTGCCAGCAGCAAAGATTGTTCTGGGACAGGGGGCAACTATGGCTACACCTTC. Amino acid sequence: CASSKDCSGTGGNYGYTF.

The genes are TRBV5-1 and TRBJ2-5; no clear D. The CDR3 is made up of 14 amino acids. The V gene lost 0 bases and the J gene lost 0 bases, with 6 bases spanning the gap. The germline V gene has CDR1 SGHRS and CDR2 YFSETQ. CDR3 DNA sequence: TGCGCCAGCAGCTTGGACGGGTACCAAGAGACCCAGTACTTC. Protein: CASSLDGYQETQYF.

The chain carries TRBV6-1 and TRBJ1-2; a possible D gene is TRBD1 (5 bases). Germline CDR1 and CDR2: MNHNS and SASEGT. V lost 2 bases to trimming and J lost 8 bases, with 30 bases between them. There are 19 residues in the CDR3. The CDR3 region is CASSEWGTRTQFVHLGYTF. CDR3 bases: TGTGCCAGCAGTGAATGGGGCACACGGACCCAGTTCGTTCATCTAGGCTACACCTTC.

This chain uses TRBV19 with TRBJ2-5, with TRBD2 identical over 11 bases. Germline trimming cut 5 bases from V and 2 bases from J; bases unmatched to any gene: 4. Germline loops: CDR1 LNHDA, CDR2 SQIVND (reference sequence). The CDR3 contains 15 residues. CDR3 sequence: CASSLASGGQETQYF. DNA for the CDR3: TGTGCCAGTAGTCTGGCTAGCGGGGGGCAAGAGACCCAGTACTTC. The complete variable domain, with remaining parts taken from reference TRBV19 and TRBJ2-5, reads DGGITQSPKYLFRKEGQNVTLSCEQNLNHDAMYWYRQDPGQGLRLIYYSQIVNDFQKGDIAEGYSVSREKKESFPLTVTSAQKNPTAFYLCASSLASGGQETQYFGPGTRLLVL.

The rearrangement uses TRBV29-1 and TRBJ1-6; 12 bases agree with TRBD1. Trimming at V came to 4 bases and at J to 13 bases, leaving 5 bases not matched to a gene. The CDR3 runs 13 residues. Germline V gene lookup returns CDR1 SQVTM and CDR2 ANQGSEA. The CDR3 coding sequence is TGCAGCGTTGGTGGGACAGGGGGCCTCCCCCTCCACTTT. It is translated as CSVGGTGGLPLHF.